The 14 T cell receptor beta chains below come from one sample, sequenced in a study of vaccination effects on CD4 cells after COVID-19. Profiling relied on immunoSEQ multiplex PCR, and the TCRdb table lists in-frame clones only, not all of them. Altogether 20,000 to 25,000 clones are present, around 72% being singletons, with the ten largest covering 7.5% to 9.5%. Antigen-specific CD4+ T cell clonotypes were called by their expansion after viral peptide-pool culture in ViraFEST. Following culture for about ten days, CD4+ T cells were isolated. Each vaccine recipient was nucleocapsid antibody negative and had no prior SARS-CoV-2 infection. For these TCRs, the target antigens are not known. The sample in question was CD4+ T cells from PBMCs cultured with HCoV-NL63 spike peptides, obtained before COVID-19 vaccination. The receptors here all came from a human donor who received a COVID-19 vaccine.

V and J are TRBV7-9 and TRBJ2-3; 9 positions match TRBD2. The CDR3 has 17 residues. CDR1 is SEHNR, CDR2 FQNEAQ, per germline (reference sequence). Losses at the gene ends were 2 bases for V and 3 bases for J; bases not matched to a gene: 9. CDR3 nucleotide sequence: TGTGCCAGCAGCTTACCCCCCCGACTAGCGGAGACAGATACGCAGTATTTT. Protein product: CASSLPPRLAETDTQYF. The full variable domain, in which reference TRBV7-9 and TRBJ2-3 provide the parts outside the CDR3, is DTGVSQNPRHKITKRGQNVTFRCDPISEHNRLYWYRQTLGQGPEFLTYFQNEAQLEKSRLLSDRFSAERPKGSFSTLEIQRTEQGDSAMYLCASSLPPRLAETDTQYFGPGTRLTVL.

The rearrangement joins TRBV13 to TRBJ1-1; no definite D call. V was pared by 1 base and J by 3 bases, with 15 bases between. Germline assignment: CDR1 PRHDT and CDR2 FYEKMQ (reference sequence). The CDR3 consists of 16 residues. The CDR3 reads CASSLAAGLSYTEAFF. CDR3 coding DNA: TGTGCCAGCAGCTTAGCTGCAGGACTCTCGTACACTGAAGCTTTCTTT.

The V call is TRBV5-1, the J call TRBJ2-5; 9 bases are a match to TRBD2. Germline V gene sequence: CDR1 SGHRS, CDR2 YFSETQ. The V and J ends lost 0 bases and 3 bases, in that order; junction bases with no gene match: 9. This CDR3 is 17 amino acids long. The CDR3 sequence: CASSLAGGGREKETQYF. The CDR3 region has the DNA TGCGCCAGCAGCTTGGCCGGGGGCGGGAGGGAGAAAGAGACCCAGTACTTC.

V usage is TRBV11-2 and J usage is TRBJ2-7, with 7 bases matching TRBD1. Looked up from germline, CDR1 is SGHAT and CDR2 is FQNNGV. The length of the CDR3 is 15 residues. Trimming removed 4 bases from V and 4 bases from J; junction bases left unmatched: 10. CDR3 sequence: CASSSSAAGGYEQYF. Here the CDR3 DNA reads TGTGCCAGCAGCTCCTCTGCCGCAGGGGGATACGAGCAGTACTTC.

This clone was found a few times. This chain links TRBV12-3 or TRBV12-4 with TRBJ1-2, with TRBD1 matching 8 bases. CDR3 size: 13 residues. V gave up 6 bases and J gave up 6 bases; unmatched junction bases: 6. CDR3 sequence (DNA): TGTGCCAGCAGCCCAAGACAGGGGAATGGCTACACCTTC. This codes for CASSPRQGNGYTF.

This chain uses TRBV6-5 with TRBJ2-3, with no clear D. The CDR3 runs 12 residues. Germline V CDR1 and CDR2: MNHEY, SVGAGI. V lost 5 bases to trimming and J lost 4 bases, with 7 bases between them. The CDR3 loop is CASSPNADTQYF. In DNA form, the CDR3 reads TGTGCCAGCAGTCCAAATGCAGATACGCAGTATTTT.

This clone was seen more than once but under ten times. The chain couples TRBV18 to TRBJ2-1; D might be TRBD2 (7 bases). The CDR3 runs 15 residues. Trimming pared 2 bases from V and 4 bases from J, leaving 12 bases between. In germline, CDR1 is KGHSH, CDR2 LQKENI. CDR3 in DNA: TGTGCCAGCTCACCAGAGGGGGGGCCGTACAATGAGCAGTTCTTC. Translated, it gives CASSPEGGPYNEQFF.

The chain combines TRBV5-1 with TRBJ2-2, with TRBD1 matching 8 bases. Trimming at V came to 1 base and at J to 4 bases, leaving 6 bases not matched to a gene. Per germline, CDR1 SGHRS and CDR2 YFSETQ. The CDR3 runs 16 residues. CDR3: CASSLNPGGITGELFF. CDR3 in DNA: TGCGCCAGCAGCTTGAACCCAGGGGGCATCACCGGGGAGCTGTTTTTT. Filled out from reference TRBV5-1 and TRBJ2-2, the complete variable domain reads KAGVTQTPRYLIKTRGQQVTLSCSPISGHRSVSWYQQTPGQGLQFLFEYFSETQRNKGNFPGRFSGRQFSNSRSEMNVSTLELGDSALYLCASSLNPGGITGELFFGEGSRLTVL.

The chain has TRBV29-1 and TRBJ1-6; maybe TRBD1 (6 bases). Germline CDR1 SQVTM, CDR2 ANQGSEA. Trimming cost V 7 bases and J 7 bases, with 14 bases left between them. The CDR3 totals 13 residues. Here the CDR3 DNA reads TGCAGCGAACACAGGGATTGGAATTCACCCCTCCACTTT. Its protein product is CSEHRDWNSPLHF.

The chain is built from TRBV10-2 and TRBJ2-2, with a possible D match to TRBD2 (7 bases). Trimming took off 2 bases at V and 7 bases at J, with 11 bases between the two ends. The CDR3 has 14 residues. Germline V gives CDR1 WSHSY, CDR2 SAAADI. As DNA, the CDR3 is TGCGCCAGCAGTGAGGCGGGGGCCAGCGGGGAGCTGTTTTTT. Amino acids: CASSEAGASGELFF.

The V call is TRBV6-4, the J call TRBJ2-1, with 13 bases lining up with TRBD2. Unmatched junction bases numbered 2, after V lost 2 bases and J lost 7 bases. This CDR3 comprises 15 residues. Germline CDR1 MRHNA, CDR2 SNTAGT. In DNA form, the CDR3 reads TGTGCCAGCAGTGACACTAGCGGGGGGGCGAATGAGCAGTTCTTC. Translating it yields CASSDTSGGANEQFF.

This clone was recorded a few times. The CDR3 protein is CASSSRGGPYEQYF. The CDR3 coding sequence is TGTGCCAGCAGTAGCCGGGGAGGACCCTACGAGCAGTACTTC. This chain links TRBV27 with TRBJ2-7, with D maybe TRBD2 (6 bases). CDR1 is MNHEY, CDR2 SMNVEV, per germline (reference sequence). The CDR3 length is 14 residues. V lost 5 bases and J 2 bases, leaving 13 bases between the germline ends.

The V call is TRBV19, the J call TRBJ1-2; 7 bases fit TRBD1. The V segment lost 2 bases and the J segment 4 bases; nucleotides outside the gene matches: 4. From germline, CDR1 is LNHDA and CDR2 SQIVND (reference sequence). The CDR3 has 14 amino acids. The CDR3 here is CASSITGVGYGYTF. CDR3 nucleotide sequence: TGTGCCAGTAGTATAACAGGGGTAGGCTATGGCTACACCTTC.

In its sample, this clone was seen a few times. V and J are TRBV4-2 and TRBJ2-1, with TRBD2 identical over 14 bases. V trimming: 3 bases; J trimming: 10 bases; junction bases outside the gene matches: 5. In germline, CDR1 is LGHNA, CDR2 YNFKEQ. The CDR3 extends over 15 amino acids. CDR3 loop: CASSQRGLAGVEQFF. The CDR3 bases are TGTGCCAGCAGCCAGAGGGGACTAGCGGGAGTCGAGCAGTTCTTC.